This T cell receptor beta chain was captured in a study of OX40 agonist ivuxolimab in advanced cancers. Across the study: Patients in the trial were receiving intravenous ivuxolimab every 2 weeks, at doses of 0.01 to 10 mg/kg.

Measured with immunoSEQ multiplex PCR; TCRdb has only the in-frame clones, and not every one. The sample comprises more than 45,000 clones, 86% of which are singletons, and roughly 2.7% rests with the top ten. This CDR3 region has 14 residues. V was clipped by 5 bases and J by 0 bases, with 10 bases between them. The V gene's germline CDR1 is MNHEY and CDR2 SVGAGI. Regarding the study as a whole: At 0.1 to 3.0 mg/kg and by week 6, CD4+ and CD8+ T cells in the blood had expanded clonally. Mean expanded clone counts were higher in CD8+ than CD4+ T cells.

Comment on this clone: Its antigen remains unidentified.

The gene calls are TRBV6-5 and TRBJ1-1; weak D call: TRBD1 (6 bases). The source material was CD4+ or CD8+ T cells sorted from blood, sampled in a trial of the OX40 agonist ivuxolimab. This clonotype was obtained from an adult with an advanced solid tumor such as melanoma, head and neck, liver or kidney cancer. DNA of the CDR3: TGTGCCAGCAGTCCCCAGGGGCTGAACACTGAAGCTTTCTTT. This gives the protein CASSPQGLNTEAFF.